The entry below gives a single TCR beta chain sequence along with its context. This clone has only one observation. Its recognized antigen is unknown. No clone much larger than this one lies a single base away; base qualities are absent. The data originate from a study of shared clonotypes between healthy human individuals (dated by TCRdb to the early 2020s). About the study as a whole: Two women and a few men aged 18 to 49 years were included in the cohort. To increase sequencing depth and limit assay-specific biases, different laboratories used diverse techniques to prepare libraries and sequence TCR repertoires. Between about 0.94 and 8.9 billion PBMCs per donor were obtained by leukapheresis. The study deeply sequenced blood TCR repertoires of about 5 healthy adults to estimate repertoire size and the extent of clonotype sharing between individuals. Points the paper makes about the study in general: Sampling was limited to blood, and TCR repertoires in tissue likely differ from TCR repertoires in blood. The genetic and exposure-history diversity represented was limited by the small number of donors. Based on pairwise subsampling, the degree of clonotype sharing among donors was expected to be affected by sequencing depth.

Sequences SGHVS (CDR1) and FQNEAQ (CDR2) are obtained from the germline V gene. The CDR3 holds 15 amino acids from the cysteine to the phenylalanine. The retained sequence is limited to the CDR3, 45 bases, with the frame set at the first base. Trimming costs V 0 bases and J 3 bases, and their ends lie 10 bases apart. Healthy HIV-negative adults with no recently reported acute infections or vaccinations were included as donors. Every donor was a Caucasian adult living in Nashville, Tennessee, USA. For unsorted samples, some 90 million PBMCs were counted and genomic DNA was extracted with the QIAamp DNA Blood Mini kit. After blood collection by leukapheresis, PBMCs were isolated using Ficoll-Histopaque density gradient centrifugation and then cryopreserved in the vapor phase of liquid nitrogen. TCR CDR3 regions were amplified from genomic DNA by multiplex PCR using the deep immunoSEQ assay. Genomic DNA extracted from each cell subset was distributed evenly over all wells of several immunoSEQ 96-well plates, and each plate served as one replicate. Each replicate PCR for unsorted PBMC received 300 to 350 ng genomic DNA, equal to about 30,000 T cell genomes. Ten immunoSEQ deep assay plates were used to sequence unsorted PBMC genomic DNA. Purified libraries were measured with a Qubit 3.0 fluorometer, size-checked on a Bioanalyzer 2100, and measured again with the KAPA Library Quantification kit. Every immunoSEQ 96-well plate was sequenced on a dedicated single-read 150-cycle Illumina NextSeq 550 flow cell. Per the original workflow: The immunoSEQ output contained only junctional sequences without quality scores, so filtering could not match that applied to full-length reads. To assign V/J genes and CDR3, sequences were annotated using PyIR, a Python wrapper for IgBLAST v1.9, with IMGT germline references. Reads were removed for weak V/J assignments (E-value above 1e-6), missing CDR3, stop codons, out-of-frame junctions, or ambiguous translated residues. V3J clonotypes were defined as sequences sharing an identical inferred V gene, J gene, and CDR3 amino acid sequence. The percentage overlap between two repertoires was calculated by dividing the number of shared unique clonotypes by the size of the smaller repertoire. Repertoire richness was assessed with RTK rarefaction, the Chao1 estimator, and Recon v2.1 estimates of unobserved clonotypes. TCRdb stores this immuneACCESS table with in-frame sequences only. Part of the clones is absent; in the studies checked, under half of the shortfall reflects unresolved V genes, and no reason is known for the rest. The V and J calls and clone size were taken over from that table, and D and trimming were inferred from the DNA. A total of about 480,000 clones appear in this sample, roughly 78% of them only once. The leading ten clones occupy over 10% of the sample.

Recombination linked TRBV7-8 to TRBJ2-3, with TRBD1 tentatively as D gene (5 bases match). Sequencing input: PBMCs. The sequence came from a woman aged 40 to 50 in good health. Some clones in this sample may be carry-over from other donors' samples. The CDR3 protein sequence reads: CASSLAGAKTDTQYF. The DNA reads TGTGCCAGCAGCTTAGCTGGGGCAAAGACAGATACGCAGTATTTT.